This entry features one T cell receptor beta chain sequence. Some clones are missing from TCRdb's copy, which holds only in-frame ones; the method was immunoSEQ multiplex PCR. The sample shows about 530,000 clones, approximately 88% of them seen only once. The sample originates from a study of blood T cell repertoires in COVID-19. The receptor was derived from a woman aged 45-65 years with COVID-19, enrolled during active disease. Sequenced material: peripheral blood.

The CDR3 loop reads CASSPAGGQGTDTQYF. CDR3 in DNA: TGTGCCAGCAGCCCCGCCGGGGGACAGGGCACAGATACGCAGTATTTT. The V and J genes are TRBV4-2 and TRBJ2-3; TRBD1 matches at 8 bases. V lost 4 bases to trimming and J lost 1 base; unmatched junction nucleotides: 7. CDR3 size: 16 residues. CDR1 LGHNA and CDR2 YNFKEQ come from the germline V gene.